These T cell receptor beta chains were read from a single sample in a study of Graves' ophthalmopathy and Graves' hyperthyroidism. TCRdb reanalysed the multiplex PCR reads using MiXCR and keeps one entry per CDR3 protein. The repertoire includes around 660,000 distinct CDR3 sequences, over 40% of them detected once, and over 2.5% sits in the top ten. Input material: peripheral blood. All receptors come from an adult man with Graves' ophthalmopathy. CDR3s include the opening cysteine and the closing phenylalanine or tryptophan. Each record gives: J gene, V gene, CDR3 length, CDR3 protein.

J gene: TRBJ2-5
V gene: TRBV19
CDR3 length: 14
CDR3 protein: CASSKASGEETQYF

J gene: TRBJ2-5
V gene: TRBV29-1
CDR3 length: 12
CDR3 protein: CSAEGASETQYF

J gene: TRBJ1-2
V gene: TRBV20-1
CDR3 length: 13
CDR3 protein: CSARVEANYGYTF

J gene: TRBJ2-7
V gene: TRBV20-1
CDR3 length: 13
CDR3 protein: CSAKTSKSYEQYF

J gene: TRBJ1-4
V gene: TRBV20-1
CDR3 length: 15
CDR3 protein: CSARNWAPTNEKLFF

J gene: TRBJ2-7
V gene: TRBV14
CDR3 length: 12
CDR3 protein: CASSLQYYEQYF

J gene: TRBJ1-6
V gene: TRBV7-2
CDR3 length: 13
CDR3 protein: CASRGFYNSPLHF

J gene: TRBJ2-7
V gene: TRBV5-1
CDR3 length: 15
CDR3 protein: CASSLSPSGEYGQYF

J gene: TRBJ1-3
V gene: TRBV7-4
CDR3 length: 14
CDR3 protein: CASSFTDSGNTIYF

J gene: TRBJ2-7
V gene: TRBV11-1
CDR3 length: 15
CDR3 protein: CASSETGTLSYEQYF

J gene: TRBJ1-3
V gene: TRBV20-1
CDR3 length: 13
CDR3 protein: CSARRAAGNTIYF

J gene: TRBJ1-3
V gene: TRBV7-2
CDR3 length: 11
CDR3 protein: CASSASGTIYF

J gene: TRBJ2-7
V gene: TRBV7-9
CDR3 length: 14
CDR3 protein: CASSLTSGKNEQYF

J gene: TRBJ2-7
V gene: TRBV11-1
CDR3 length: 15
CDR3 protein: CASSGSGTLRYEQYF

J gene: TRBJ2-5
V gene: TRBV29-1
CDR3 length: 15
CDR3 protein: CSVAEVAGVGEAQYF

J gene: TRBJ1-5
V gene: TRBV15
CDR3 length: 14
CDR3 protein: CATSTGQKNQPQHF

J gene: TRBJ1-5
V gene: TRBV24-1
CDR3 length: 17
CDR3 protein: CATSDLFRGPSNQPQHF

J gene: TRBJ1-2
V gene: TRBV6-5
CDR3 length: 13
CDR3 protein: CASSYYRNYGYTF

J gene: TRBJ1-1
V gene: TRBV25-1
CDR3 length: 15
CDR3 protein: CASSYIDRERDEAFF

J gene: TRBJ1-2
V gene: TRBV30
CDR3 length: 13
CDR3 protein: CAWSPGQVFGYTF

J gene: TRBJ1-6
V gene: TRBV10-2
CDR3 length: 14
CDR3 protein: CATRTGLPSSPLHF

J gene: TRBJ2-7
V gene: TRBV2
CDR3 length: 13
CDR3 protein: CARTGTNSYEQYF

J gene: TRBJ1-4
V gene: TRBV5-1
CDR3 length: 15
CDR3 protein: CATSASGATNEKLLF

J gene: TRBJ2-5
V gene: TRBV12-5
CDR3 length: 15
CDR3 protein: CASGLGRVLRETQYF

J gene: TRBJ1-6
V gene: TRBV10-3
CDR3 length: 12
CDR3 protein: CATRTVNSPLHF

J gene: TRBJ1-2
V gene: TRBV19
CDR3 length: 12
CDR3 protein: CASSPRETGYTF

J gene: TRBJ2-7
V gene: TRBV5-1
CDR3 length: 14
CDR3 protein: CASRTVAGGYEQYF

J gene: TRBJ2-7
V gene: TRBV2
CDR3 length: 16
CDR3 protein: CASSTRGTSGLSEQYF

J gene: TRBJ1-1
V gene: TRBV29-1
CDR3 length: 13
CDR3 protein: CSAGGQLNTEAFF

J gene: TRBJ1-3
V gene: TRBV2
CDR3 length: 14
CDR3 protein: CASSGRSSGNTIYF

J gene: TRBJ1-1
V gene: TRBV19
CDR3 length: 14
CDR3 protein: CASSIAAGRSEAFF

J gene: TRBJ2-5
V gene: TRBV7-9
CDR3 length: 15
CDR3 protein: CASSLLRGVQETQYF

J gene: TRBJ1-2
V gene: TRBV29-1
CDR3 length: 11
CDR3 protein: CSGWDLYGYTF

J gene: TRBJ2-7
V gene: TRBV9
CDR3 length: 16
CDR3 protein: CASTHRGGSGPYEQYF

J gene: TRBJ2-5
V gene: TRBV11-1
CDR3 length: 18
CDR3 protein: CASSLGVIAGGPLGAQYF

J gene: TRBJ1-2
V gene: TRBV2
CDR3 length: 14
CDR3 protein: CASSADRDNYGYTF

J gene: TRBJ1-2
V gene: TRBV25-1
CDR3 length: 14
CDR3 protein: CASSASPRNYGYTF